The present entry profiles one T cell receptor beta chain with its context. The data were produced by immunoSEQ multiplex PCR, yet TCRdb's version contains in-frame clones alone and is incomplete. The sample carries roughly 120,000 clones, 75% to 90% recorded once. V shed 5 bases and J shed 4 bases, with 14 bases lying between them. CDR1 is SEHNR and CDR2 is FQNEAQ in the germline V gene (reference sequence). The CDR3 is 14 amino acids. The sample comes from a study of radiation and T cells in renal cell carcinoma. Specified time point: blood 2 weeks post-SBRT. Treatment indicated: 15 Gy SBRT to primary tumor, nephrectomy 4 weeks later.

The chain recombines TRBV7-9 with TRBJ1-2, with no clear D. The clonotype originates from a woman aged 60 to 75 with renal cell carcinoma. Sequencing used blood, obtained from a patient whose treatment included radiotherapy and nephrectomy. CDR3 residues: CASSPLHRGYGYTF. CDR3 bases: TGTGCCAGCAGCCCCCTGCATCGGGGCTATGGCTACACCTTC.